This T cell receptor (beta chain) was profiled in a study of OX40 agonist ivuxolimab in advanced cancers. Assay: immunoSEQ multiplex PCR; the TCRdb copy retains only in-frame clones and omits some. The sample has under 140,000 clones; approximately 90% are singletons. The receptor's source is an adult with an advanced solid tumor such as melanoma, head and neck, liver or kidney cancer. The source material was CD4+ or CD8+ T cells sorted from blood, sampled in a trial of the OX40 agonist ivuxolimab.

The CDR3: CASTSSGGLQETQYF. The CDR3 region has the DNA TGTGCCAGCACCTCTAGCGGGGGGCTCCAAGAGACCCAGTACTTC. This chain connects TRBV5-6 to TRBJ2-5; TRBD2 agrees at 11 bases. From germline, CDR1 is SGHDT and CDR2 YYEEEE. The CDR3 is made up of 15 amino acids. V lost 6 bases to trimming and J lost 1 base; unmatched junction nucleotides: 5.